The present T cell receptor (beta chain) was sequenced within a study of T cells after yellow fever vaccination. TCRdb itself ran the 5' RACE reads through MiXCR, one entry per CDR3 protein. The sample lists about 240,000 distinct CDR3 sequences, 6.9% occurring once. This clonotype occurred many times. Its antigen remains unidentified. This CDR3 spans 14 amino acids. The V end was cut by 0 bases, the J end by 1 base, with 6 bases between. Germline V gene sequence: CDR1 LGHNA, CDR2 YNFKEQ. Notes on the study in general: The booster response re-showed most primary clones: over 95% CD4, around 85% CD8.

The TCR was taken from a man aged 25 to 40 who received the YFV17D yellow fever vaccine. The sequences come from CD4+ T cells sorted from PBMCs, collected 15 days after the yellow fever booster vaccination. The chain recombines TRBV4-2 with TRBJ2-5; D remains ambiguous. The CDR3 DNA reads as TGTGCCAGCAGCCAAGATGGCAGCCAAGAGACCCAGTACTTC. It encodes CASSQDGSQETQYF.